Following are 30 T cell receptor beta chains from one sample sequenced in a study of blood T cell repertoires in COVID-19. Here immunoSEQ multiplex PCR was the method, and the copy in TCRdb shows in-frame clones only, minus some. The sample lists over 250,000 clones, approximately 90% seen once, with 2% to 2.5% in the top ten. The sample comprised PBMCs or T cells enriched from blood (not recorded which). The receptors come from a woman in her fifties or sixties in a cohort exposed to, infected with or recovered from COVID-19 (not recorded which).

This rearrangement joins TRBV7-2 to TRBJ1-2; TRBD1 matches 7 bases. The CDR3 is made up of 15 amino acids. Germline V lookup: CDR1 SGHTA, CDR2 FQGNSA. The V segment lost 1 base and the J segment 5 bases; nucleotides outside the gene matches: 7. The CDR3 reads CASSLGSGQPYGYTF. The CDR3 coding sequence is TGTGCCAGCAGCTTAGGCTCGGGACAGCCATATGGCTACACCTTC.

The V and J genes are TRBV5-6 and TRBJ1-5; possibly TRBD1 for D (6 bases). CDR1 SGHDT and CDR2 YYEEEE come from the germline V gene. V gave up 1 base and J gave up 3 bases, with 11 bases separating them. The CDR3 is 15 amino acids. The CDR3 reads CASSLTRGHNQPQHF. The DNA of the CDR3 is TGTGCCAGCAGCTTGACCAGGGGCCACAATCAGCCCCAGCATTTT. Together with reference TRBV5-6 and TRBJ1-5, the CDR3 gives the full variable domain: DAGVTQSPTHLIKTRGQQVTLRCSPKSGHDTVSWYQQALGQGPQFIFQYYEEEERQRGNFPDRFSGHQFPNYSSELNVNALLLGDSALYLCASSLTRGHNQPQHFGDGTRLSIL.

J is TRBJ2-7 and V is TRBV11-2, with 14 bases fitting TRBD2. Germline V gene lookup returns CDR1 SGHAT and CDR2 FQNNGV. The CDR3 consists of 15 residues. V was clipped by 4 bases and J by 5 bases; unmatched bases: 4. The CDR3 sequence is CASSSGLAGVNEQYF. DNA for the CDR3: TGTGCCAGCAGCTCGGGACTAGCGGGAGTGAACGAGCAGTACTTC.

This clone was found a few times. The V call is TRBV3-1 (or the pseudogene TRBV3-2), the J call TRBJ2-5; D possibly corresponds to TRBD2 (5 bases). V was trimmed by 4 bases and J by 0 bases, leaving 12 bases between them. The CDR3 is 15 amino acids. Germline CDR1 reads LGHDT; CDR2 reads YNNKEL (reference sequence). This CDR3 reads CASSRRMGNQETQYF. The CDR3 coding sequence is TGTGCCAGCAGCCGGAGGATGGGCAACCAAGAGACCCAGTACTTC.

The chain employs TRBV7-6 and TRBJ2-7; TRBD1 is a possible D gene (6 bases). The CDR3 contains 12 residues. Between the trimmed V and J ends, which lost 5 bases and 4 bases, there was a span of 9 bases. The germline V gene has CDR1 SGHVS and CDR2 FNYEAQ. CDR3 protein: CASSTTGYEQYF. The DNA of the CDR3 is TGTGCCAGCAGCACCACAGGGTACGAGCAGTACTTC.

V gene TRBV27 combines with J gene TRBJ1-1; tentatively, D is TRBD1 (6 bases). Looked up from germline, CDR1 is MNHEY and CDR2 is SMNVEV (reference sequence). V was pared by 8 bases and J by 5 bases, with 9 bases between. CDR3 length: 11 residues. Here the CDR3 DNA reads TGTGCCAGCCAGGGGAGAACTGAAGCTTTCTTT. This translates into CASQGRTEAFF.

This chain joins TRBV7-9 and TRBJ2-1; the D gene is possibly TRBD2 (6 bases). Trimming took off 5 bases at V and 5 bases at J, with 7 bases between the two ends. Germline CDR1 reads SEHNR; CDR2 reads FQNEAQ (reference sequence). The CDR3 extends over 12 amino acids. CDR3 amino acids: CASSGLHNEQFF. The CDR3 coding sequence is TGTGCCAGCAGCGGACTACACAATGAGCAGTTCTTC.

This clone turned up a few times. This CDR3 reads CASSRHRGLDEQYF. The CDR3 DNA is TGTGCCAGCTCGCGACACAGGGGGCTAGACGAGCAGTACTTC. The J gene is TRBJ2-7, the V gene TRBV18; 9 bases map to TRBD1. Trimming removed 6 bases from V and 5 bases from J; junction bases left unmatched: 8. The length of the CDR3 is 14 residues. In germline, CDR1 is KGHSH, CDR2 LQKENI. Filled out from reference TRBV18 and TRBJ2-7, the complete variable domain reads NAGVMQNPRHLVRRRGQEARLRCSPMKGHSHVYWYRQLPEEGLKFMVYLQKENIIDESGMPKERFSAEFPKEGPSILRIQQVVRGDSAAYFCASSRHRGLDEQYFGPGTRLTVT.

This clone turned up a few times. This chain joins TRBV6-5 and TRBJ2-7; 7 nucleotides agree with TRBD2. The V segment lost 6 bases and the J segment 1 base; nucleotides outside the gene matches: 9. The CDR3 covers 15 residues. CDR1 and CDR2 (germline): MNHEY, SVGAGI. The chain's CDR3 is CASREGTILSYEQYF. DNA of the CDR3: TGTGCCAGCAGGGAGGGGACTATTCTATCCTACGAGCAGTACTTC.

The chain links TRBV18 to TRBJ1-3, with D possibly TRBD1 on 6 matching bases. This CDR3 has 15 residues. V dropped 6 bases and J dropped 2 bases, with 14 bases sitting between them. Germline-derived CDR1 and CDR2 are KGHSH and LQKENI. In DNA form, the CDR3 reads TGTGCCAGCTCTCTAGGTGGACAGACTGGAAACACCATATATTTT. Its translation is CASSLGGQTGNTIYF.

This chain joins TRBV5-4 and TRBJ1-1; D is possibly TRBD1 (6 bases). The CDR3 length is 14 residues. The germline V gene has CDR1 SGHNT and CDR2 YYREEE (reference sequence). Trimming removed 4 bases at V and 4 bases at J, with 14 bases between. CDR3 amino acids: CASSPQGRGTEAFF. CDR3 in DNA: TGTGCCAGCAGCCCCCAGGGGAGGGGCACTGAAGCTTTCTTT.

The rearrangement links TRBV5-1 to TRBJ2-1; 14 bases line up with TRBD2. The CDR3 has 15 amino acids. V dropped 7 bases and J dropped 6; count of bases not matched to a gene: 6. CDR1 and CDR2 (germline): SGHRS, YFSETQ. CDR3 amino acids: CASSVTSGGGNEQFF. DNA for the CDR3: TGCGCCAGCTCGGTGACTAGCGGGGGGGGCAATGAGCAGTTCTTC.

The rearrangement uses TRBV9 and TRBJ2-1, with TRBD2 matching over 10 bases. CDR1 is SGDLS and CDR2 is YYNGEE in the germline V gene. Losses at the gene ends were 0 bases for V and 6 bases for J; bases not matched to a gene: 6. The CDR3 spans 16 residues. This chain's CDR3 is CASSVGGTSASNEQFF. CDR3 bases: TGTGCCAGCAGCGTAGGAGGGACTAGCGCCTCCAATGAGCAGTTCTTC.

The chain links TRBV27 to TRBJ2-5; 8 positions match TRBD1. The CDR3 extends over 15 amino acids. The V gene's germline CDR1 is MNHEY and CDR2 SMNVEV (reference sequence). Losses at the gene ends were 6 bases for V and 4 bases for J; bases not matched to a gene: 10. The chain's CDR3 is CASSLGQGYGETQYF. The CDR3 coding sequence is TGTGCCAGCAGCCTCGGACAGGGATATGGAGAGACCCAGTACTTC.

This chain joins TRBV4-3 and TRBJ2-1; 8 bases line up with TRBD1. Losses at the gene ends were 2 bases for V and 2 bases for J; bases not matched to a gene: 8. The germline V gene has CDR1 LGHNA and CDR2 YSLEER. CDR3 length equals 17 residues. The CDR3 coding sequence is TGCGCCAGCAGCCAACGTTCAGGGGGCGCGGCCTACAATGAGCAGTTCTTC. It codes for CASSQRSGGAAYNEQFF.

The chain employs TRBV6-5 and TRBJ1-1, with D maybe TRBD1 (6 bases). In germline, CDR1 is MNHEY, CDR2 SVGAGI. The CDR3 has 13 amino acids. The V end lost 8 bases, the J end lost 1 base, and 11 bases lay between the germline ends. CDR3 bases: TGTGCCAGCGCATCAGGGGCGAACACTGAAGCTTTCTTT. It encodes CASASGANTEAFF.

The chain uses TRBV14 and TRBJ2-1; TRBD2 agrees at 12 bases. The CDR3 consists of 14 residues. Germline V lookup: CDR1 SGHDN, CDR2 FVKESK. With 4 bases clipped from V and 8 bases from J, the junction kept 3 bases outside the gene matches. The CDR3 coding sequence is TGTGCCAGCAGCCCGACTAGCGGGAGCCATGAGCAGTTCTTC. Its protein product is CASSPTSGSHEQFF.

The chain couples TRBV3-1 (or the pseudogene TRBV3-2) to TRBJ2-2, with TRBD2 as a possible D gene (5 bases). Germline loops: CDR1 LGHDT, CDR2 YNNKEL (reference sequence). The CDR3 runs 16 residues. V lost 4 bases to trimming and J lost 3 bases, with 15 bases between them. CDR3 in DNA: TGTGCCAGCAGCCTCCGTGTTGGGAGTTACACCGGGGAGCTGTTTTTT. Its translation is CASSLRVGSYTGELFF.

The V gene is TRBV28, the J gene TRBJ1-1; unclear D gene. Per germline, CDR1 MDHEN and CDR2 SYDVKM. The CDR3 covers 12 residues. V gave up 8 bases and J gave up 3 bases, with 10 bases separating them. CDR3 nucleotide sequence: TGTGCCAGCTTTCAAGAGGACACTGAAGCTTTCTTT. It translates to CASFQEDTEAFF.

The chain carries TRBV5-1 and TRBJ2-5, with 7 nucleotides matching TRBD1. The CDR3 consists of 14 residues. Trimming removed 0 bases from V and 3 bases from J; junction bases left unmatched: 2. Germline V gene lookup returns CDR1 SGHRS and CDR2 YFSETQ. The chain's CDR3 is CASSLAGTEETQYF. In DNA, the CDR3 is TGCGCCAGCAGCTTGGCGGGGACAGAAGAGACCCAGTACTTC.

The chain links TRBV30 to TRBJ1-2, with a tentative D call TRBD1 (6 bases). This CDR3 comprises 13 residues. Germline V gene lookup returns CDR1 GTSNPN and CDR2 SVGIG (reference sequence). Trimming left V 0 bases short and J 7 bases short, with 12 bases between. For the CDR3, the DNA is TGTGCCTGGAGTGTGGGCAGGGGTCTTGGCTACACCTTC. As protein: CAWSVGRGLGYTF.

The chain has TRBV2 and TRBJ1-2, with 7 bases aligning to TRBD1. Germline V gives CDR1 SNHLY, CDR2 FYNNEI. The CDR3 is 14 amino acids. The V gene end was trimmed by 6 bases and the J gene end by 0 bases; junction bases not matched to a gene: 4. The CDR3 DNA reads TGTGCCAGCAGCCGACAGGGATCTAACTATGGCTACACCTTC. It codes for CASSRQGSNYGYTF.

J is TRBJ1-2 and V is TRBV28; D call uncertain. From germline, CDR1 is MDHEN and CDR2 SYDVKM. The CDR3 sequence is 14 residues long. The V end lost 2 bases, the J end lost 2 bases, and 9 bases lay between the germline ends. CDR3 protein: CASSLMAPNYGYTF. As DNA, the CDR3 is TGTGCCAGCAGTTTAATGGCACCAAACTATGGCTACACCTTC.

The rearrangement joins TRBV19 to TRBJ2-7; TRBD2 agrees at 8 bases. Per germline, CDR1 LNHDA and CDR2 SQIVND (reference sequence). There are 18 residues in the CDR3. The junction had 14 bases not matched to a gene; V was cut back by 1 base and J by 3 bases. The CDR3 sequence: CASSIGDSGIGYFYEQYF. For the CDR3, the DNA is TGTGCCAGTAGTATAGGTGATAGCGGGATCGGCTACTTCTACGAGCAGTACTTC.

The chain's CDR3 is CASGLGSGTGRREQYF. DNA for the CDR3: TGTGCTAGTGGTTTGGGCTCCGGGACAGGGAGACGCGAGCAGTACTTC. This chain joins TRBV12-5 and TRBJ2-7, with 9 bases lining up with TRBD1. V lost 1 base and J lost 6; bases outside the gene matches: 10. Germline CDR1 LGHNT, CDR2 FRNRAP. This CDR3 contains 16 residues.

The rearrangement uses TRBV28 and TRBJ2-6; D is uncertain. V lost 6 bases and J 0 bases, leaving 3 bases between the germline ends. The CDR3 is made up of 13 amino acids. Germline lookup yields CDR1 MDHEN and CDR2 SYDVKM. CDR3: CASRSSGANVLTF. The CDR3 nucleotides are TGTGCCAGCAGGAGCTCTGGGGCCAACGTCCTGACTTTC.

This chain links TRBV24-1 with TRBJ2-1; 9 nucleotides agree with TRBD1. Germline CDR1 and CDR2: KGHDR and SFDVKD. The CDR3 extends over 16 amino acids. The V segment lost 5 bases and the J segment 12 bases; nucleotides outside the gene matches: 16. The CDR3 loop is CATSASGQGIPHGQFF. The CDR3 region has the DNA TGTGCCACCAGTGCCTCGGGACAGGGAATACCCCATGGGCAGTTCTTC.

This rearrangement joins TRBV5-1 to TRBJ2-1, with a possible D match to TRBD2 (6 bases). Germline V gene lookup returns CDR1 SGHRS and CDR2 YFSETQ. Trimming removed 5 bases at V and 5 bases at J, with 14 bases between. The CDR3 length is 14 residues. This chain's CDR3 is CASREGEVHNEQFF. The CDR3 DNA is TGCGCCAGCAGGGAGGGTGAAGTACACAATGAGCAGTTCTTC.

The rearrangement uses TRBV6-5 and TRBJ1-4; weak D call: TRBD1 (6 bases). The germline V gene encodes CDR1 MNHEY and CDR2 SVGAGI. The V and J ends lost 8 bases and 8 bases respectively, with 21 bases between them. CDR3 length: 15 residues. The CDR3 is CASSPKKAGEEKLFF. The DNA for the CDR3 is TGTGCCAGCTCACCCAAGAAGGCAGGGGAAGAAAAACTGTTTTTT.

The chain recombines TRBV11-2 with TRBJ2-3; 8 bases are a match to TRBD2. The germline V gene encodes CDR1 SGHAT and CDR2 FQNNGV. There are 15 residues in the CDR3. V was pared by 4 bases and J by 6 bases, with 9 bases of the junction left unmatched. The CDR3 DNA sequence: TGTGCCAGCAGCTGGGTAGCGGGAAGCGCGGATACGCAGTATTTT. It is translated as CASSWVAGSADTQYF.